The next 14 T cell receptor beta chains were all read from a single sample in a study of T-cell reconstitution after alpha-beta-depleted transplantation in children. The authors prepared the TCRbeta library with unique molecular identifiers. TCRdb itself ran the PCR reads through MiXCR, one entry per CDR3 protein. The table lists roughly 670,000 distinct CDR3 sequences, around 13% of them singletons. Sequences were derived from PBMCs, sampled before TCRalphabeta/CD19-depleted stem cell transplant. All receptors derive from a girl aged 2 to 9 with congenital amegakaryocytic thrombocytopenia, due to receive a stem cell transplant.

This clonotype was counted many times. This chain uses TRBV19 with TRBJ2-1; 7 bases are a match to TRBD2. In germline, CDR1 is LNHDA, CDR2 SQIVND (reference sequence). The V segment lost 6 bases and the J segment 2 bases; nucleotides outside the gene matches: 10. This CDR3 has 16 residues. The CDR3 sequence: CASRSTGTNAYNEQFF. The DNA of the CDR3 is TGTGCCAGTAGATCGACCGGGACTAACGCCTACAATGAGCAGTTCTTC.

This clonotype was observed a few times. This rearrangement joins TRBV3-1 to TRBJ2-5; D may be TRBD2 (5 bases). This CDR3 contains 17 residues. Deletions cut 1 base from V and 1 base from J, with 16 bases between. Germline V gene lookup returns CDR1 LGHDT and CDR2 YNNKEL (reference sequence). DNA of the CDR3: TGTGCCAGCAGCCAAGGATTAAGCGGCGCGCTCCAAGAGACCCAGTACTTC. Protein sequence: CASSQGLSGALQETQYF.

This clonotype was picked up a small number of times. The chain has TRBV10-3 and TRBJ2-6, with 8 bases matching TRBD1. In germline, CDR1 is ENHRY, CDR2 SYGVKD. There are 14 residues in the CDR3. Trimming at V came to 11 bases and at J to 6 bases, leaving 9 bases not matched to a gene. This CDR3 is CAPLGQAEANVLTF. The CDR3, as DNA: TGTGCCCCACTGGGACAGGCGGAGGCCAACGTCCTGACTTTC.

This clonotype was seen a handful of times. The CDR3 sequence is CASSSTRAGPYEQYF. DNA for the CDR3: TGCGCCAGCAGCTCCACCCGAGCGGGACCCTACGAGCAGTACTTC. The rearrangement links TRBV5-1 to TRBJ2-7; 7 bases are shared with TRBD2. With 3 bases clipped from V and 2 bases from J, the junction kept 8 bases outside the gene matches. Germline CDR1 and CDR2: SGHRS and YFSETQ. The CDR3 is made up of 15 amino acids.

This clonotype appeared many times. V is TRBV28 and J is TRBJ2-3; 7 bases map to TRBD2. The length of the CDR3 is 15 residues. The trim removed 6 bases at V and 3 bases at J, leaving 9 bases unmatched. CDR1 is MDHEN, CDR2 SYDVKM, per germline. The CDR3 DNA is TGTGCCAGCAGCCCCCCACGCGGGGGAACAGATACGCAGTATTTT. It yields the protein CASSPPRGGTDTQYF.

At least ten counts were recorded for this clonotype. This chain joins TRBV20-1 and TRBJ1-2, with D unclear. Germline-derived CDR1 and CDR2 are DFQATT and SNEGSKA (reference sequence). CDR3 size: 12 residues. Between the trimmed V and J ends, which lost 6 bases and 4 bases, there was a span of 12 bases. CDR3 in amino acids: CSAPDPTYGYTF. Written as DNA, the CDR3 is TGCAGTGCGCCCGACCCTACCTATGGCTACACCTTC.

This chain uses TRBV30 with TRBJ2-1, with TRBD2 as a possible D gene (5 bases). CDR3 length equals 15 residues. The germline V gene has CDR1 GTSNPN and CDR2 SVGIG (reference sequence). Trimming took off 4 bases at V and 2 bases at J, with 15 bases between the two ends. CDR3 loop: CAWTPASGTYNEQFF. CDR3 DNA sequence: TGTGCCTGGACCCCCGCATCGGGGACCTACAATGAGCAGTTCTTC.

Regarding this clonotype: Just one base apart from a much larger clone, this may be a read error. The chain uses TRBV15 and TRBJ1-2; unclear D gene. Germline V lookup: CDR1 LNHNV, CDR2 YYDKDF (reference sequence). The CDR3 is 12 amino acids. The CDR3 reads CATSRDNYGSTF. The CDR3 bases are TGTGCCACCAGTCGGGATAACTATGGCTCCACCTTC.

Worth noting for this clonotype: This may come from a read error, since a much larger clone is one base off. No conserved phenylalanine or tryptophan is present at the end of the CDR3, so a read error is the likely explanation. The chain carries TRBV15 and TRBJ2-7; no reliable D call. V lost 8 bases, J lost 1 base, and 15 bases lay in between. The CDR3 has 14 residues. From germline, CDR1 is LNHNV and CDR2 YYDKDF (reference sequence). The CDR3 protein is CATRLGFGSYEQYS. Here the CDR3 DNA reads TGTGCCACCCGGCTCGGGTTCGGGTCCTACGAGCAGTACTCC.

This clonotype was detected only a few times. V usage is TRBV4-1 and J usage is TRBJ2-2; D is possibly TRBD1 or TRBD2 (5 bases each). The CDR3 has 17 amino acids. V lost 1 base, J lost 7 bases, and 19 bases lay in between. Germline V gene data show CDR1 as MGHRA and CDR2 as YSYEKL. CDR3 DNA: TGCGCCAGCAGCCAAGTAGTTCCCAAGAGGGACCACGGGGAGCTGTTTTTT. This codes for CASSQVVPKRDHGELFF.

This clonotype was recorded at least ten times. CDR3 residues: CASSLDFRGDTEAFF. CDR3 sequence (DNA): TGTGCCAGCAGCTTGGATTTTAGGGGAGATACTGAAGCTTTCTTT. V is TRBV7-6 and J is TRBJ1-1; D perhaps matches TRBD1 (5 bases). The CDR3 has 15 amino acids. Trimming pared 3 bases from V and 5 bases from J, leaving 16 bases between. Germline-derived CDR1 and CDR2 are SGHVS and FNYEAQ.

J is TRBJ2-2 and V is TRBV7-9; 10 nucleotides match TRBD2. Trimming cost V 6 bases and J 1 base; bases outside gene matches: 5. Germline V lookup: CDR1 SEHNR, CDR2 FQNEAQ (reference sequence). The CDR3 is made up of 16 amino acids. The CDR3 region is CASRPWTSGNTGELFF. Written as DNA, the CDR3 is TGTGCCAGCAGGCCTTGGACTAGCGGGAACACCGGGGAGCTGTTTTTT. Together with reference TRBV7-9 and TRBJ2-2, the CDR3 gives the full variable domain: DTGVSQNPRHKITKRGQNVTFRCDPISEHNRLYWYRQTLGQGPEFLTYFQNEAQLEKSRLLSDRFSAERPKGSFSTLEIQRTEQGDSAMYLCASRPWTSGNTGELFFGEGSRLTVL.

This sequence joins TRBV29-1 and TRBJ2-5, with D unresolved. The CDR3 has 14 residues. Deletions cut 4 bases from V and 4 bases from J, with 16 bases between. Germline V lookup: CDR1 SQVTM, CDR2 ANQGSEA. The CDR3 region has the DNA TGCAGCGTTGTACGTTTAGGGTTCGGAGAGACCCAGTACTTC. This codes for CSVVRLGFGETQYF. The whole variable domain, remainder taken from reference TRBV29-1 and TRBJ2-5, is SAVISQKPSRDICQRGTSLTIQCQVDSQVTMMFWYRQQPGQSLTLIATANQGSEATYESGFVIDKFPISRPNLTFSTLTVSNMSPEDSSIYLCSVVRLGFGETQYFGPGTRLLVL.

This clonotype came up a few times. V usage is TRBV12-3 or TRBV12-4 and J usage is TRBJ1-2; no clear D. The CDR3 spans 15 residues. V was clipped by 6 bases and J by 5 bases, with 19 bases between them. The CDR3 spells CASSLGSGERYGYTF. As DNA, the CDR3 is TGTGCCAGCAGCCTGGGTTCAGGCGAGCGGTATGGCTACACCTTC.